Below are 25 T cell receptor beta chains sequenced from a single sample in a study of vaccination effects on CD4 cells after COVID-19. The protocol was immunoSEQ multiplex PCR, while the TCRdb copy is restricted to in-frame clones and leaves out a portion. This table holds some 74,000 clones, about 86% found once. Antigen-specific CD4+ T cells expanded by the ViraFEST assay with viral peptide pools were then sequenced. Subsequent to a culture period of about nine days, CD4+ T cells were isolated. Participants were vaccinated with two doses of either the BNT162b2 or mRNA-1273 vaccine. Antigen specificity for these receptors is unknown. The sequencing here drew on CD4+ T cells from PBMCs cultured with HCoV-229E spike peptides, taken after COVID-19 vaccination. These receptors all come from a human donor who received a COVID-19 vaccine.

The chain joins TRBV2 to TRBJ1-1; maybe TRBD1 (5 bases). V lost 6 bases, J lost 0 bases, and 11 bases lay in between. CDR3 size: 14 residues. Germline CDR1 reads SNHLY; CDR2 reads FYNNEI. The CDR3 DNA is TGTGCCAGCAGGGAGGGACGGATGAACACTGAAGCTTTCTTT. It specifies CASREGRMNTEAFF.

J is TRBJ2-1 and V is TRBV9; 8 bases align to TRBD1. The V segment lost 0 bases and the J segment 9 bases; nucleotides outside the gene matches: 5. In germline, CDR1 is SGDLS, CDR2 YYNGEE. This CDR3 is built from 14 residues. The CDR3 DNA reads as TGTGCCAGCAGCGTAGAGGGGACAGGAGGTGAGCAGTTCTTC. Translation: CASSVEGTGGEQFF. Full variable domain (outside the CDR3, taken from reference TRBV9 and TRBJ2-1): DSGVTQTPKHLITATGQRVTLRCSPRSGDLSVYWYQQSLDQGLQFLIQYYNGEERAKGNILERFSAQQFPDLHSELNLSSLELGDSALYFCASSVEGTGGEQFFGPGTRLTVL.

The CDR3: CASSSDSSNQPQHF. DNA of the CDR3: TGTGCCAGCAGCTCCGACAGTAGCAATCAGCCCCAGCATTTT. The rearrangement uses TRBV2 and TRBJ1-5; tentative D call: TRBD1 (5 bases). This CDR3 is 14 amino acids long. V gave up 6 bases and J gave up 0 bases, with 9 bases separating them. The germline V gene encodes CDR1 SNHLY and CDR2 FYNNEI.

CDR3 region: CASSLYEQYV. CDR3 DNA sequence: TGTGCCAGCAGCTTATACGAGCAGTACGTC. The rearrangement uses TRBV7-9 and TRBJ2-7; D not certain. This CDR3 is built from 10 residues. Between the trimmed V and J ends, which lost 2 bases and 4 bases, there was a span of 0 bases. Per the germline V gene, CDR1 is SEHNR and CDR2 is FQNEAQ (reference sequence).

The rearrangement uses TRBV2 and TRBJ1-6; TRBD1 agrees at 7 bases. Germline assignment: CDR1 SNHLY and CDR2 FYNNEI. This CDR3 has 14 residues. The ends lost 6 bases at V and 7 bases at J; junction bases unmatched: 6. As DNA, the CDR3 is TGTGCCAGCAGGGGGACAGCAGCCAATTCACCCCTCCACTTT. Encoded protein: CASRGTAANSPLHF.

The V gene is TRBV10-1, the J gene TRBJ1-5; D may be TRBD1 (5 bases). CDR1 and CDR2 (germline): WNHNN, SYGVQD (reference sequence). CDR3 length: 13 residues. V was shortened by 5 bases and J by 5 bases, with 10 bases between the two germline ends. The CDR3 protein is CASSRGTDQPQHF. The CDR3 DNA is TGCGCCAGCAGTCGGGGGACGGATCAGCCCCAGCATTTT.

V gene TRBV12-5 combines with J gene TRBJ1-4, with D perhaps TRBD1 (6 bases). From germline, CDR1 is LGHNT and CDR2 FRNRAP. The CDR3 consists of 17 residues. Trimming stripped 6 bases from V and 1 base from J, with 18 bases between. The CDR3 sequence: CASGSTGSGGTNEKLFF. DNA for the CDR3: TGTGCTAGTGGCTCCACAGGGAGTGGGGGAACTAATGAAAAACTGTTTTTT.

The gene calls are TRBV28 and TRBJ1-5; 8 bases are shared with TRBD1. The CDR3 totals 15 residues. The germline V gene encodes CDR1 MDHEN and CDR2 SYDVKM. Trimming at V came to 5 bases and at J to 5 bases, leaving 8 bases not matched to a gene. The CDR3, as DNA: TGTGCCAGCAGTCTTAACAGGGGGAGGTATCAGCCCCAGCATTTT. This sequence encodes CASSLNRGRYQPQHF. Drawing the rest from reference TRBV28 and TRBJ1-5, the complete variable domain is DVKVTQSSRYLVKRTGEKVFLECVQDMDHENMFWYRQDPGLGLRLIYFSYDVKMKEKGDIPEGYSVSREKKERFSLILESASTNQTSMYLCASSLNRGRYQPQHFGDGTRLSIL.

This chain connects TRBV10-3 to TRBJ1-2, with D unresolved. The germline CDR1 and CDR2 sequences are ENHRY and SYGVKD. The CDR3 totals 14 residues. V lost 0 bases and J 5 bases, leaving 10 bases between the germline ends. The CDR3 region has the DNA TGTGCCATCAGTGAGTCGATATGGAGGTATGGCTACACCTTC. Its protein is CAISESIWRYGYTF.

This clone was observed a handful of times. CDR3 DNA: TGTGCCAGCAGTTTCTTATTACGAGAGACCCAGTACTTC. Translating gives CASSFLLRETQYF. The chain recombines TRBV12-3 or TRBV12-4 with TRBJ2-5; no clear D gene. CDR3 size: 13 residues. Trimming removed 3 bases at V and 4 bases at J, with 9 bases between.

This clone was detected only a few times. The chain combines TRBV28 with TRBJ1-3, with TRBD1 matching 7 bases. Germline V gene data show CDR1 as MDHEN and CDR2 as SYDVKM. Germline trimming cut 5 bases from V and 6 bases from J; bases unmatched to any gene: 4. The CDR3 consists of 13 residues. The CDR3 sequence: CASSRGGSNTIYF. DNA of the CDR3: TGTGCCAGCAGTAGAGGGGGCTCAAACACCATATATTTT.

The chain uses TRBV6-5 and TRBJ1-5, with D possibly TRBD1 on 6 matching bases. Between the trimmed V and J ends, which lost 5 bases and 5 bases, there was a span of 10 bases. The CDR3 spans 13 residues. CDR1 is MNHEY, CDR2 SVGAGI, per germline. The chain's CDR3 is CASSLGGDQPQHF. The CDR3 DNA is TGTGCCAGCAGTCTAGGGGGGGATCAGCCCCAGCATTTT.

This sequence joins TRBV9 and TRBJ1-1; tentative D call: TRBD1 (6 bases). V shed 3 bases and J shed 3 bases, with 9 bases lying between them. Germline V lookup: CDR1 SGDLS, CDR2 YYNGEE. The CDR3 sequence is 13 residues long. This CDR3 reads CASSDRVDTEAFF. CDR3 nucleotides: TGTGCCAGCAGCGACAGGGTTGACACTGAAGCTTTCTTT.

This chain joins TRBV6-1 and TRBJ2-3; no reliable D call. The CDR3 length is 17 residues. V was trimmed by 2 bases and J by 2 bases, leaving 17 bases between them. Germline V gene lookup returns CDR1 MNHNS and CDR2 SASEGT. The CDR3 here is CASSESTMRQVTDTQYF. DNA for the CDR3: TGTGCCAGCAGTGAAAGTACAATGCGGCAGGTCACAGATACGCAGTATTTT.

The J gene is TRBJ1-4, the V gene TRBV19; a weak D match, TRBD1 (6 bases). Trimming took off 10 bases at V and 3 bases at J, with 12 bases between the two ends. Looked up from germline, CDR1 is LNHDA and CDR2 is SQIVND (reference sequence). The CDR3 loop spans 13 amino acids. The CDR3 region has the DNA TGTGCCACAGGGAGGACAGCTAATGAAAAACTGTTTTTT. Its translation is CATGRTANEKLFF.

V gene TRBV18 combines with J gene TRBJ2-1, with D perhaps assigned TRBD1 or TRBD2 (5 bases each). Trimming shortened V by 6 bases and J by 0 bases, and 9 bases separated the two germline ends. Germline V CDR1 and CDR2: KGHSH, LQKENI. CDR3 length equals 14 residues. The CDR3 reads CASSGASSYNEQFF. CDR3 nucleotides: TGTGCCAGCTCCGGGGCAAGCTCCTACAATGAGCAGTTCTTC.

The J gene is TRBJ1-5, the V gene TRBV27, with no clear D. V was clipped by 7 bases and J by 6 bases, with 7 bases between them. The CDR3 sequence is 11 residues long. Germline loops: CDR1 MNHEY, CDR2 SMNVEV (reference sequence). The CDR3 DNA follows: TGTGCCAGCAAGAGGGCTCAGCCCCAGCATTTT. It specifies CASKRAQPQHF.

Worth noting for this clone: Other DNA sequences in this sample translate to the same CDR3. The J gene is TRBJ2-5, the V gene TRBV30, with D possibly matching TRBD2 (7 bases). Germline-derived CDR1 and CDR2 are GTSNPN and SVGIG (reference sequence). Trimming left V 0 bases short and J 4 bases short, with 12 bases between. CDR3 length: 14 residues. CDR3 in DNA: TGTGCCTGGAGTGTAGGGGGGGGCGGAGAGACCCAGTACTTC. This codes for CAWSVGGGGETQYF.

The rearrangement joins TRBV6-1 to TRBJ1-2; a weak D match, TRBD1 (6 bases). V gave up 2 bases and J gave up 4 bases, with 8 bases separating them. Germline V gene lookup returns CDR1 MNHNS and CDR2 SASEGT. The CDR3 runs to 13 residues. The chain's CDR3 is CASSETGPYGYTF. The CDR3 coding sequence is TGTGCCAGCAGTGAAACAGGGCCCTATGGCTACACCTTC.

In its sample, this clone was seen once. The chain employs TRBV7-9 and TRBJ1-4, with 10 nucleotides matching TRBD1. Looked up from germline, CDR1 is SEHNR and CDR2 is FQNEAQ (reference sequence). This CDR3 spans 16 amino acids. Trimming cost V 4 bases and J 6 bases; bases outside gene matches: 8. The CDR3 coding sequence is TGTGCCAGCAGCTCCCGTAGTGGGACAGGGGATGAAAAACTGTTTTTT. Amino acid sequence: CASSSRSGTGDEKLFF.

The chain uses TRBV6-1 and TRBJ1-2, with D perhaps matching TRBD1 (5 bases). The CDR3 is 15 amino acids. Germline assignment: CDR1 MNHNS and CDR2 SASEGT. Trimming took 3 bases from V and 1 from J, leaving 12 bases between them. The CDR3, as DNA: TGTGCCAGCAGTGATGGGGGACTGTTTAACTATGGCTACACCTTC. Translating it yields CASSDGGLFNYGYTF.

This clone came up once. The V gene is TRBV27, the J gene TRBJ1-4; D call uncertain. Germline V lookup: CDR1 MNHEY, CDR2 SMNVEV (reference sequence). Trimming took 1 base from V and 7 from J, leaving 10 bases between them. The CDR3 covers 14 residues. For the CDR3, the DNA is TGTGCCAGCAGTTTATTAGGGAATACTGAAAAACTGTTTTTT. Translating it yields CASSLLGNTEKLFF.

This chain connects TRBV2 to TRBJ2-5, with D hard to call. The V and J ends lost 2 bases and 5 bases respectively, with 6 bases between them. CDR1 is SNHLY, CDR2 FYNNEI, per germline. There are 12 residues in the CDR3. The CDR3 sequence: CASSERVETQYF. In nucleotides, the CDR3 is TGTGCCAGCAGTGAAAGGGTCGAGACCCAGTACTTC.

The CDR3 is CASTGSLPTDTQYF. CDR3 DNA sequence: TGTGCCAGCACAGGGTCACTGCCCACAGATACGCAGTATTTT. The chain joins TRBV25-1 to TRBJ2-3, with D perhaps TRBD1 (5 bases). CDR3 length: 14 amino acids. The V and J ends lost 7 bases and 2 bases respectively, with 13 bases between them. Germline V gene lookup returns CDR1 MGHDK and CDR2 SYGVNS.

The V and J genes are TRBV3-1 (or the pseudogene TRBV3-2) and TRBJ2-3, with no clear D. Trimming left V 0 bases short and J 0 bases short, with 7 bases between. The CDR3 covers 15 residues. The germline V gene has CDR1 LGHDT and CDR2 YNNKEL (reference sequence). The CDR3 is CASSQDPTSTDTQYF. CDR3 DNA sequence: TGTGCCAGCAGCCAAGACCCGACAAGCACAGATACGCAGTATTTT.